These 11 T cell receptor beta chains originate from one sample sequenced in a study of patients and donors after allogeneic stem cell transplantation. Each CDR3 protein gets one entry after TCRdb re-called the RT-PCR reads with MiXCR. The sample lists about 410,000 distinct CDR3 sequences, more than 15% occurring once. Sequences were obtained from blood, either unsorted or a sorted T cell fraction (not recorded which). Receptors were obtained from a human donor who was either an allogeneic HSCT recipient or a stem cell or donor lymphocyte infusion donor (not recorded which). It is not recorded whose cells these are; they may come from a transplant donor.

V is TRBV5-1 and J is TRBJ2-3, with D perhaps being TRBD1 or TRBD2 (6 bases each). The germline CDR1 and CDR2 sequences are SGHRS and YFSETQ. V shed 0 bases and J shed 4 bases, with 12 bases lying between them. The CDR3 is 15 amino acids. CDR3 amino acids: CASSLVGGWADTQYF. DNA for the CDR3: TGCGCCAGCAGCTTGGTGGGGGGCTGGGCAGATACGCAGTATTTT.

This clonotype was seen more than once but under ten times. The chain carries TRBV9 and TRBJ2-4, with no clear D. CDR1 is SGDLS, CDR2 YYNGEE, per germline. This CDR3 contains 13 residues. Trimming removed 3 bases at V and 9 bases at J, with 13 bases between. The CDR3 reads CASSALYWSIQYF. CDR3 in DNA: TGTGCCAGCAGCGCCCTATATTGGAGCATTCAGTACTTC.

V and J are TRBV12-3 or TRBV12-4 and TRBJ2-1; 14 positions agree with TRBD2. Trimming cost V 6 bases and J 6 bases; bases outside gene matches: 13. The CDR3 runs to 18 residues. The CDR3 region has the DNA TGTGCCAGCAGCAAAGCCGGGACTAGCGGGGGAATTATCAATGAGCAGTTCTTC. This sequence encodes CASSKAGTSGGIINEQFF.

This clonotype was recorded a few times. The rearrangement joins TRBV7-2 to TRBJ1-1, with TRBD1 matching 8 bases. The V segment lost 5 bases and the J segment 1 base; nucleotides outside the gene matches: 9. There are 16 residues in the CDR3. Germline V gene sequence: CDR1 SGHTA, CDR2 FQGNSA. CDR3 sequence reads: CASSRRTGIRNTEAFF. The CDR3 DNA is TGTGCCAGCAGCCGTAGGACAGGGATCCGGAACACTGAAGCTTTCTTT.

The chain uses TRBV12-3 or TRBV12-4 and TRBJ2-7, with 7 bases identical to TRBD2. J gave up 3 bases and V 4 bases, and 3 bases lay outside the gene matches. The CDR3 covers 13 residues. The CDR3: CASSSIAGYEQYF. CDR3 nucleotide sequence: TGTGCCAGCAGTTCGATAGCGGGCTACGAGCAGTACTTC.

This chain links TRBV7-6 with TRBJ2-3; possibly TRBD2 for D (5 bases). The CDR3 has 14 residues. Per the germline V gene, CDR1 is SGHVS and CDR2 is FNYEAQ. Trimming pared 8 bases from V and 4 bases from J, leaving 16 bases between. The CDR3 DNA reads as TGTGCCAGCTTAAGTGGAGGTGGCGCAGATACGCAGTATTTT. Encoded protein: CASLSGGGADTQYF.

The sample holds many counts of this clonotype. The chain links TRBV2 to TRBJ2-5; the match to TRBD2 covers 12 bases. Germline CDR1 and CDR2: SNHLY and FYNNEI. V trimming: 3 bases; J trimming: 8 bases; junction bases outside the gene matches: 4. This CDR3 contains 14 residues. CDR3 sequence: CASSEALAGGTQYF. CDR3 coding DNA: TGTGCCAGCAGTGAGGCACTAGCGGGAGGAACCCAGTACTTC.

The chain uses TRBV6-2 or TRBV6-3 and TRBJ2-1; 9 nucleotides align to TRBD2. This CDR3 is 15 amino acids long. Germline CDR1 and CDR2: MNHEY and SVGEGT. J lost 6 bases, V lost 4 bases, and 7 bases had no gene match. The CDR3 DNA sequence: TGTGCCAGCAGTTTCTGGCGGGGGGGCACCAATGAGCAGTTCTTC. This codes for CASSFWRGGTNEQFF.

This clonotype was seen more than once but under ten times. The V call is TRBV7-9, the J call TRBJ2-3; D is unresolved. The germline V gene encodes CDR1 SEHNR and CDR2 FQNEAQ (reference sequence). This CDR3 comprises 15 residues. The V end lost 8 bases, the J end lost 3 bases, and 18 bases lay between the germline ends. CDR3 loop: CASYGVSFGTDTQYF. CDR3 sequence (DNA): TGTGCCAGCTATGGGGTTTCCTTCGGAACAGATACGCAGTATTTT.

The chain couples TRBV6-4 to TRBJ2-7; TRBD1 is a possible D gene (6 bases). The CDR3 sequence is 14 residues long. The germline V gene has CDR1 MRHNA and CDR2 SNTAGT. Deletions cut 5 bases from V and 4 bases from J, with 15 bases between. The CDR3: CASSQSTGSYEQYF. The CDR3 DNA is TGTGCCAGCAGTCAGTCGACAGGTTCATACGAGCAGTACTTC.

The chain carries TRBV10-3 and TRBJ2-7; 8 bases are a match to TRBD1. Germline CDR1 ENHRY, CDR2 SYGVKD. Germline trimming cut 4 bases from V and 2 bases from J; bases unmatched to any gene: 4. This CDR3 has 14 amino acids. As DNA, the CDR3 is TGTGCCATCAGTGCCGGGACAGGACCCTACGAGCAGTACTTC. Its translation: CAISAGTGPYEQYF.